These 21 T cell receptor beta chains share one sample of origin, sequenced in a study of identical twins. Each CDR3 protein is one row after TCRdb ran MiXCR on the 5' RACE reads. The sample lists under 900,000 distinct CDR3 sequences, 15% to 20% occurring once. These same records also appear under a second study, on T cells expressing NK-cell markers.

The source material was PBMCs. The receptors shown here come from a woman aged 18-35 years in good health.

The chain is built from TRBV5-1 and TRBJ2-7, with 9 bases that match TRBD2. V trimming: 0 bases; J trimming: 4 bases; junction bases outside the gene matches: 8. The CDR3 runs to 16 residues. Germline loops: CDR1 SGHRS, CDR2 YFSETQ. CDR3 protein: CASSLAQREAPYEQYF. For the CDR3, the DNA is TGCGCCAGCAGCTTGGCCCAGCGGGAGGCCCCTTACGAGCAGTACTTC.

This chain links TRBV27 with TRBJ2-1, with 9 nucleotides matching TRBD1. The junction had 6 bases not matched to a gene; V was cut back by 2 bases and J by 4 bases. The germline CDR1 and CDR2 sequences are MNHEY and SMNVEV (reference sequence). CDR3 length equals 16 residues. CDR3 sequence reads: CASSLIRDRDYNEQFF. CDR3 nucleotide sequence: TGTGCCAGCAGTTTAATTCGGGACAGGGATTACAATGAGCAGTTCTTC.

The rearrangement uses TRBV18 and TRBJ2-1; 10 bases map to TRBD2. Trimming cost V 5 bases and J 9 bases; bases outside gene matches: 13. Germline CDR1 KGHSH, CDR2 LQKENI. The CDR3 is made up of 16 amino acids. DNA of the CDR3: TGTGCCAGCTCATTACTAGCGGGAAGTTCAGGCAGTGAGCAGTTCTTC. It is translated as CASSLLAGSSGSEQFF. Variable domain in full (rest from reference TRBV18 and TRBJ2-1): NAGVMQNPRHLVRRRGQEARLRCSPMKGHSHVYWYRQLPEEGLKFMVYLQKENIIDESGMPKERFSAEFPKEGPSILRIQQVVRGDSAAYFCASSLLAGSSGSEQFFGPGTRLTVL.

The chain has TRBV15 and TRBJ2-3; D unresolved. Germline-derived CDR1 and CDR2 are LNHNV and YYDKDF (reference sequence). The CDR3 consists of 19 residues. V lost 0 bases and J 0 bases, leaving 19 bases between the germline ends. The CDR3: CATSRDKRVELLSTDTQYF. DNA for the CDR3: TGTGCCACCAGCAGAGATAAGCGAGTTGAATTACTAAGCACAGATACGCAGTATTTT.

This clonotype was observed a few times. The chain combines TRBV6-2 or TRBV6-3 with TRBJ1-1, with D possibly matching TRBD1 (6 bases). The length of the CDR3 is 13 residues. V gave up 6 bases and J gave up 0 bases, with 8 bases separating them. In germline, CDR1 is MNHEY, CDR2 SVGEGT. CDR3 sequence: CASRTGMNTEAFF. CDR3 DNA: TGTGCCAGCAGAACAGGGATGAACACTGAAGCTTTCTTT.

This clonotype was detected ten times or more. The rearrangement uses TRBV12-3 or TRBV12-4 and TRBJ1-1; no clear D. V was trimmed by 5 bases and J by 4 bases, leaving 8 bases between them. CDR3 length equals 12 residues. The CDR3 region is CASSPWGTEAFF. CDR3 DNA: TGTGCCAGCAGTCCATGGGGCACTGAAGCTTTCTTT.

This clonotype occurred a few times. The chain joins TRBV7-9 to TRBJ1-3; TRBD1 might be the D (5 bases). Germline V CDR1 and CDR2: SEHNR, FQNEAQ (reference sequence). The CDR3 has 16 residues. Trimming cost V 1 base and J 3 bases, with 13 bases left between them. In DNA form, the CDR3 reads TGTGCCAGCAGCTTAGGGCAGCTGGGGGATGGAAACACCATATATTTT. Encoded protein: CASSLGQLGDGNTIYF.

V gene TRBV15 combines with J gene TRBJ1-1; perhaps TRBD1 as D (5 bases). Deletions cut 2 bases from V and 4 bases from J, with 11 bases between. Germline assignment: CDR1 LNHNV and CDR2 YYDKDF (reference sequence). This CDR3 has 14 amino acids. CDR3 bases: TGTGCCACCAGCAGAAGGGGTTTGGGCACTGAAGCTTTCTTT. Its protein product is CATSRRGLGTEAFF.

The chain has TRBV24-1 and TRBJ2-1; D gene uncertain. Trimming stripped 4 bases from V and 5 bases from J, with 14 bases between. This CDR3 is built from 15 residues. CDR1 and CDR2 (germline): KGHDR, SFDVKD. The CDR3 DNA reads TGTGCCACCAGTGACCCGACCATGGCACACAATGAGCAGTTCTTC. Translating gives CATSDPTMAHNEQFF.

This clonotype was seen once. This chain joins TRBV5-1 and TRBJ2-5, with 11 bases matching TRBD2. Unmatched junction bases numbered 7, after V lost 4 bases and J lost 5 bases. Germline V CDR1 and CDR2: SGHRS, YFSETQ. The CDR3 totals 15 residues. CDR3 in DNA: TGCGCCAGCAGCCCGCAGTCTAGCGGGGGGGAGACCCAGTACTTC. This gives the protein CASSPQSSGGETQYF.

This clonotype was counted between two and nine times. The chain is built from TRBV12-3 or TRBV12-4 and TRBJ2-7, with 8 bases identical to TRBD1. This CDR3 spans 14 amino acids. V shed 2 bases and J 5 bases; nucleotides not matched to a gene: 5. The CDR3 here is CASSLQGARNEQYF. CDR3 nucleotides: TGTGCCAGCAGTTTACAGGGGGCGCGAAACGAGCAGTACTTC.

A few counts support this clonotype. For the CDR3, the DNA is TGTGCCAGCAGCGTCCAGGGGATTGAAGCTTTCTTT. Protein: CASSVQGIEAFF. The chain joins TRBV3-1 to TRBJ1-1, with TRBD1 as a possible D gene (6 bases). The ends were cut back, 5 bases at V and 7 bases at J, with 11 bases in the middle. This CDR3 spans 12 amino acids. Germline V gives CDR1 LGHDT, CDR2 YNNKEL (reference sequence).

This clonotype turned up a few times. The V and J genes are TRBV15 and TRBJ2-1, with D unresolved. Deletions cut 9 bases from V and 4 bases from J, with 1 base between. The CDR3 consists of 9 residues. CDR1 is LNHNV, CDR2 YYDKDF, per germline (reference sequence). In DNA form, the CDR3 reads TGTGCCACTTACAATGAGCAGTTCTTC. Its protein product is CATYNEQFF.

J is TRBJ1-5 and V is TRBV19; no clear D. The CDR3 covers 15 residues. The germline CDR1 and CDR2 sequences are LNHDA and SQIVND (reference sequence). The V and J ends lost 3 bases and 0 bases respectively, with 9 bases between them. The CDR3 region has the DNA TGTGCCAGTAGTATTGCCGCTTATAGCAATCAGCCCCAGCATTTT. Encoded protein: CASSIAAYSNQPQHF.

A few counts support this clonotype. The rearrangement uses TRBV7-6 and TRBJ2-3, with D hard to call. Germline lookup yields CDR1 SGHVS and CDR2 FNYEAQ. Trimming took 3 bases from V and 0 from J, leaving 10 bases between them. The CDR3 covers 15 residues. The CDR3 DNA follows: TGTGCCAGCAGCTTTCGTGAGACTAGCACAGATACGCAGTATTTT. It yields the protein CASSFRETSTDTQYF.

This clonotype has just a few counts. V is TRBV7-8 and J is TRBJ2-5, with TRBD1 as a possible D gene (5 bases). CDR1 and CDR2 (germline): SGHVS, FQNEAQ. The CDR3 runs to 15 residues. V was cut by 4 bases and J by 5 bases, with 17 bases left in between. DNA for the CDR3: TGTGCCAGCAGCTCCCCCGGGCTCTCAGGGGAGACCCAGTACTTC. Encoded protein: CASSSPGLSGETQYF.

V and J are TRBV5-1 and TRBJ2-2, with a possible D match to TRBD2 (5 bases). CDR1 and CDR2 (germline): SGHRS, YFSETQ. The V end lost 3 bases, the J end lost 1 base, and 16 bases lay between the germline ends. This CDR3 is 17 amino acids long. CDR3 DNA sequence: TGCGCCAGCAGCTCCCCTTTTTCGGGGAGGAACACCGGGGAGCTGTTTTTT. Translated: CASSSPFSGRNTGELFF.

This clonotype has a count of ten or more. The chain uses TRBV5-1 and TRBJ1-1; D remains ambiguous. There are 13 residues in the CDR3. CDR1 and CDR2 from the germline V gene are SGHRS and YFSETQ. Trimming left V 5 bases short and J 1 base short, with 9 bases between. CDR3 coding DNA: TGCGCCAGCAGATGGTCGGGGAACACTGAAGCTTTCTTT. As protein: CASRWSGNTEAFF. The complete variable domain, with remaining parts taken from reference TRBV5-1 and TRBJ1-1, reads KAGVTQTPRYLIKTRGQQVTLSCSPISGHRSVSWYQQTPGQGLQFLFEYFSETQRNKGNFPGRFSGRQFSNSRSEMNVSTLELGDSALYLCASRWSGNTEAFFGQGTRLTVV.

The chain is built from TRBV12-3 or TRBV12-4 and TRBJ2-5; TRBD1 matches 8 bases. The V gene end was trimmed by 5 bases and the J gene end by 5 bases; junction bases not matched to a gene: 7. The CDR3 is 14 residues long. The CDR3 DNA follows: TGTGCCAGCAGTCGACAGGGGTTGTTGGAGACCCAGTACTTC. Translated, it gives CASSRQGLLETQYF.

The rearrangement links TRBV2 to TRBJ1-2; no definite D call. Germline V lookup: CDR1 SNHLY, CDR2 FYNNEI. This CDR3 has 15 amino acids. V was shortened by 4 bases and J by 3 bases, with 15 bases between the two germline ends. In nucleotides, the CDR3 is TGTGCCAGCAGTGTCGCGATAGTTGCGGACTATGGCTACACCTTC. This translates into CASSVAIVADYGYTF.

The sample holds a few counts of this clonotype. The chain couples TRBV7-9 to TRBJ2-7, with a weak D call TRBD2 (6 bases). CDR1 is SEHNR and CDR2 is FQNEAQ in the germline V gene (reference sequence). V was shortened by 5 bases and J by 0 bases, with 17 bases between the two germline ends. The CDR3 loop spans 16 amino acids. In DNA, the CDR3 is TGTGCCAGCAGCCCGTACCTAGCGTCAAGCTCCTACGAGCAGTACTTC. Translating gives CASSPYLASSSYEQYF.